This T cell receptor (beta chain) was observed in a study of T cells in Graves' hyperthyroidism and ophthalmopathy. This clonotype was recorded at least ten times. The CDR3 length is 12 residues. CDR1 is SGHRS, CDR2 YFSETQ, per germline. Deletions cut 0 bases from V and 4 bases from J, with 5 bases between. It was uncontrolled infection, other autoimmune disease, pregnancy or lactation that excluded patients. Authors of the study amplified TCR beta CDR3 regions from RNA transcripts. HTBI primers drove first-round RT-PCR of the TCR CDR3. Each CDR3 protein is one row after TCRdb ran MiXCR on the multiplex PCR reads. The sample lists over 350,000 distinct CDR3 sequences, around 15% occurring once.

The specimen sequenced was blood. This clonotype was sampled from a man aged 50 to 60 with Graves' ophthalmopathy. The V gene is TRBV5-1, the J gene TRBJ2-7; D remains ambiguous. The CDR3 region is CASSLEGYEQYF. CDR3 DNA sequence: TGCGCCAGCAGCTTGGAGGGTTACGAGCAGTACTTC.